These T cell receptor beta chains were read from a single sample in a study of molecular identifiers for immune sequencing clone quantification. TCRdb ran MiXCR on the PCR reads and lists one entry per CDR3 protein. In the table there are about 510,000 distinct CDR3 sequences, over 20% of which are singletons. Sequencing used naive CD8+ T cells from blood, with Jurkat cell RNA spiked in. The receptors derive from a human donor in good health. Some libraries in this study had Jurkat cell RNA spiked in. CDR3s include the opening cysteine and the closing phenylalanine or tryptophan. The order of the fields is V gene, D gene, clone size, J gene, CDR3 protein, CDR3 DNA. A D gene is named only where the DNA matches it firmly. Part of the rows lack a size; the others show once, few, many or a class for expanded clones.

v_gene: TRBV6-1
d_gene: TRBD1
abundance: NA
j_gene: TRBJ1-6
CDR3aa: CASSPRGTDTPSPLHF
CDR3nt: TGTGCCAGCAGCCCGCGCGGGACAGACACTCCCTCACCCCTCCACTTT

v_gene: TRBV14
d_gene: NA
abundance: many
j_gene: TRBJ2-7
CDR3aa: CASSQGWYEQYF
CDR3nt: TGTGCCAGCAGCCAAGGATGGTACGAGCAGTACTTC

v_gene: TRBV10-3
d_gene: NA
abundance: few
j_gene: TRBJ2-5
CDR3aa: CAISESPGVGETQYF
CDR3nt: TGTGCCATCAGTGAGTCGCCAGGGGTGGGAGAGACCCAGTACTTC

v_gene: TRBV6-2/TRBV6-3
d_gene: TRBD1
abundance: once
j_gene: TRBJ2-7
CDR3aa: CASRPVWDSEQYF
CDR3nt: TGTGCCAGCAGGCCCGTCTGGGACAGCGAGCAGTACTTC

v_gene: TRBV7-9
d_gene: TRBD1
abundance: NA
j_gene: TRBJ2-7
CDR3aa: CASSTTGTGGWEQYF
CDR3nt: TGTGCCAGCAGCACAACCGGGACAGGGGGTTGGGAGCAGTACTTC

v_gene: TRBV6-2/TRBV6-3
d_gene: NA
abundance: many
j_gene: TRBJ1-1
CDR3aa: CASSYMGGTEAFF
CDR3nt: TGTGCCAGCAGTTACATGGGGGGGACTGAAGCTTTCTTT

v_gene: TRBV5-6
d_gene: NA
abundance: NA
j_gene: TRBJ1-1
CDR3aa: CATSSGGWTEAFF
CDR3nt: TGTGCCACCTCATCCGGGGGGTGGACTGAAGCTTTCTTT

v_gene: TRBV20-1
d_gene: NA
abundance: NA
j_gene: TRBJ1-5
CDR3aa: CSASRDTFNQPQHF
CDR3nt: TGCAGTGCTAGTAGGGACACCTTCAATCAGCCCCAGCATTTT

v_gene: TRBV6-5
d_gene: NA
abundance: few
j_gene: TRBJ1-3
CDR3aa: CASSPEAVAGNTIYF
CDR3nt: TGTGCCAGCAGTCCCGAGGCCGTTGCTGGAAACACCATATATTTT

v_gene: TRBV20-1
d_gene: TRBD1
abundance: many
j_gene: TRBJ2-7
CDR3aa: CSARDWQGDYEQYF
CDR3nt: TGCAGTGCTAGAGATTGGCAGGGGGACTACGAGCAGTACTTC

v_gene: TRBV27
d_gene: NA
abundance: few
j_gene: TRBJ2-4
CDR3aa: CASSLGDLAKNIQYF
CDR3nt: TGTGCCAGCTCGCTTGGGGACCTAGCCAAAAACATTCAGTACTTC

v_gene: TRBV9
d_gene: NA
abundance: many
j_gene: TRBJ2-2
CDR3aa: CASSVDPRGRTGELFF
CDR3nt: TGTGCCAGCAGCGTAGACCCCAGGGGAAGGACCGGGGAGCTGTTTTTT

v_gene: TRBV7-9
d_gene: TRBD1
abundance: few
j_gene: TRBJ2-1
CDR3aa: CASSPGTAPYNEQFF
CDR3nt: TGTGCCAGCAGCCCCGGGACAGCTCCCTACAATGAGCAGTTCTTC

v_gene: TRBV19
d_gene: TRBD2
abundance: NA
j_gene: TRBJ2-3
CDR3aa: CASRLLAGKLTDTQYF
CDR3nt: TGTGCCAGTAGACTACTAGCGGGGAAGCTCACAGATACGCAGTATTTT

v_gene: TRBV2
d_gene: TRBD1
abundance: many
j_gene: TRBJ1-5
CDR3aa: CASSGGQDRGNQPQHF
CDR3nt: TGTGCCAGCAGTGGAGGACAGGATCGAGGCAATCAGCCCCAGCATTTT

v_gene: TRBV7-9
d_gene: TRBD2
abundance: NA
j_gene: TRBJ2-7
CDR3aa: CASRGEVLGEQYF
CDR3nt: TGTGCCAGCCGGGGGGAGGTTCTGGGAGAGCAGTACTTC

v_gene: TRBV25-1
d_gene: TRBD1
abundance: NA
j_gene: TRBJ2-3
CDR3aa: CASSQPALGTDTQYF
CDR3nt: TGTGCCAGCAGTCAACCAGCATTGGGGACAGATACGCAGTATTTC

v_gene: TRBV7-9
d_gene: NA
abundance: few
j_gene: TRBJ1-1
CDR3aa: CASSPPRRGVGTEAFF
CDR3nt: TGTGCCAGCAGCCCCCCGAGGAGGGGGGTTGGCACTGAAGCTTTCTTT

v_gene: TRBV19
d_gene: NA
abundance: NA
j_gene: TRBJ1-6
CDR3aa: CATPHLTGTYNSPLHF
CDR3nt: TGTGCCACCCCCCATTTGACCGGGACGTATAATTCACCCCTCCACTTT

v_gene: TRBV12-3/TRBV12-4
d_gene: NA
abundance: NA
j_gene: TRBJ2-3
CDR3aa: CASSLSQGPDTQYF
CDR3nt: TGTGCCAGCAGTTTATCTCAGGGGCCAGATACGCAGTATTTT

v_gene: TRBV28
d_gene: NA
abundance: many
j_gene: TRBJ1-1
CDR3aa: CASSDSPTTLNTEAFF
CDR3nt: TGTGCCAGCAGCGACAGCCCGACTACCTTGAACACTGAAGCTTTCTTT

v_gene: TRBV12-3/TRBV12-4
d_gene: TRBD2
abundance: few
j_gene: TRBJ2-1
CDR3aa: CASSLSGRGSYNEQFF
CDR3nt: TGTGCCAGCAGTCTTAGCGGGAGAGGATCCTACAATGAGCAGTTCTTC

v_gene: TRBV20-1
d_gene: NA
abundance: NA
j_gene: TRBJ1-2
CDR3aa: CSAFLGRSVYGYTF
CDR3nt: TGCAGTGCTTTCCTGGGCCGTTCAGTCTATGGCTACACCTTC

v_gene: TRBV3-1
d_gene: NA
abundance: NA
j_gene: TRBJ2-7
CDR3aa: CASSPRMTYEQYF
CDR3nt: TGTGCCAGCAGCCCCCGGATGACCTACGAGCAGTACTTC

v_gene: TRBV6-5
d_gene: NA
abundance: few
j_gene: TRBJ2-3
CDR3aa: CASSREGGWGDTQYF
CDR3nt: TGTGCCAGCAGCCGCGAGGGGGGCTGGGGAGATACGCAGTATTTT

v_gene: TRBV7-9
d_gene: TRBD1
abundance: few
j_gene: TRBJ1-5
CDR3aa: CASGGTGGQPQHF
CDR3nt: TGTGCCAGCGGCGGGACAGGGGGACAGCCCCAGCATTTT

v_gene: TRBV27
d_gene: NA
abundance: NA
j_gene: TRBJ1-1
CDR3aa: CASSLGGGVLDTEAFF
CDR3nt: TGTGCCAGCAGTTTAGGGGGAGGGGTCCTGGACACTGAAGCTTTCTTT

v_gene: TRBV14
d_gene: NA
abundance: NA
j_gene: TRBJ2-7
CDR3aa: CGSSQELAYEQYF
CDR3nt: TGTGGCAGCAGCCAGGAACTAGCCTACGAGCAGTACTTC

v_gene: TRBV10-3
d_gene: TRBD1
abundance: few
j_gene: TRBJ1-1
CDR3aa: CAIQGQNTEAFF
CDR3nt: TGTGCCATACAGGGGCAGAACACTGAAGCTTTCTTT

v_gene: TRBV7-9
d_gene: TRBD1
abundance: few
j_gene: TRBJ2-7
CDR3aa: CASSLGTGADEQYF
CDR3nt: TGTGCCAGCAGCTTAGGGACAGGGGCGGACGAGCAGTACTTC

v_gene: TRBV27
d_gene: NA
abundance: few
j_gene: TRBJ2-7
CDR3aa: CASHGLFLDEQYF
CDR3nt: TGTGCCAGTCATGGACTGTTCCTCGACGAGCAGTACTTC

v_gene: TRBV4-3
d_gene: NA
abundance: NA
j_gene: TRBJ2-7
CDR3aa: CASSQEGGLSYEQYF
CDR3nt: TGCGCCAGCAGCCAAGAAGGCGGGCTCTCCTACGAGCAGTACTTC

v_gene: TRBV4-2
d_gene: NA
abundance: few
j_gene: TRBJ2-3
CDR3aa: CASSQARDSTQYF
CDR3nt: TGTGCCAGCAGCCAAGCCCGGGACTCAACGCAGTATTTT

v_gene: TRBV15
d_gene: NA
abundance: many
j_gene: TRBJ2-5
CDR3aa: CATSTEGEGFRETQYF
CDR3nt: TGTGCCACCAGCACCGAGGGGGAAGGTTTCAGGGAGACCCAGTACTTC

v_gene: TRBV5-4
d_gene: TRBD1
abundance: many
j_gene: TRBJ2-7
CDR3aa: CASSLLSGGTDEQYF
CDR3nt: TGTGCCAGCAGCTTGTTGTCAGGGGGCACCGACGAGCAGTACTTC

v_gene: TRBV5-5
d_gene: NA
abundance: few
j_gene: TRBJ1-4
CDR3aa: CASSPYRSRSEGEKLFF
CDR3nt: TGTGCCAGCAGCCCTTACAGGAGTAGGAGTGAGGGTGAAAAACTGTTTTTT

v_gene: TRBV7-2
d_gene: TRBD1
abundance: many
j_gene: TRBJ2-4
CDR3aa: CASSLAGGVNIQYF
CDR3nt: TGTGCCAGCAGCTTAGCAGGGGGCGTAAACATTCAGTACTTC

v_gene: TRBV3-2
d_gene: NA
abundance: few
j_gene: TRBJ2-4
CDR3aa: CASSQPGLAGGLGKNIQYF
CDR3nt: TGTGCCAGCAGCCAACCGGGACTAGCGGGGGGGCTGGGCAAAAACATTCAGTACTTC

v_gene: TRBV5-1
d_gene: TRBD1
abundance: many
j_gene: TRBJ2-7
CDR3aa: CASSSRDRIYEQYF
CDR3nt: TGCGCCAGCAGCTCACGGGACAGAATCTACGAGCAGTACTTC

v_gene: TRBV12-3/TRBV12-4
d_gene: NA
abundance: NA
j_gene: TRBJ2-7
CDR3aa: CASSLMGSTYEQYF
CDR3nt: TGTGCCAGCAGTTTAATGGGCAGTACCTACGAGCAGTACTTC

v_gene: TRBV3-1
d_gene: TRBD1
abundance: few
j_gene: TRBJ1-5
CDR3aa: CASSQTGEVSNQPQHF
CDR3nt: TGTGCCAGCAGCCAGACAGGGGAGGTTAGCAATCAGCCCCAGCATTTT

v_gene: TRBV28
d_gene: TRBD2
abundance: few
j_gene: TRBJ2-7
CDR3aa: CASSLSASGYEQYF
CDR3nt: TGTGCCAGCAGTTTATCGGCTAGCGGATACGAGCAGTACTTC

v_gene: TRBV7-9
d_gene: NA
abundance: NA
j_gene: TRBJ1-1
CDR3aa: CAILRDADEAFF
CDR3nt: TGTGCCATCCTCCGGGACGCCGATGAAGCTTTCTTT

v_gene: TRBV19
d_gene: NA
abundance: NA
j_gene: TRBJ2-1
CDR3aa: CASSIPTSAGANEQFF
CDR3nt: TGTGCCAGTAGTATACCCACTAGCGCGGGGGCAAATGAGCAGTTCTTC

v_gene: TRBV28
d_gene: NA
abundance: many
j_gene: TRBJ2-4
CDR3aa: CASGFDIQYF
CDR3nt: TGTGCCAGCGGTTTCGACATTCAGTACTTC

v_gene: TRBV27
d_gene: TRBD1
abundance: few
j_gene: TRBJ1-1
CDR3aa: CASTQGGQEAFF
CDR3nt: TGTGCCAGCACTCAGGGGGGGCAAGAAGCTTTCTTT

v_gene: TRBV12-3/TRBV12-4
d_gene: NA
abundance: NA
j_gene: TRBJ2-2
CDR3aa: CASTLPTGELFF
CDR3nt: TGTGCCAGCACCCTCCCAACCGGGGAGCTGTTTTTT

v_gene: TRBV12-3/TRBV12-4
d_gene: NA
abundance: many
j_gene: TRBJ2-3
CDR3aa: CASSLRGDDTQYF
CDR3nt: TGTGCCAGCAGTTTACGAGGAGATGATACGCAGTATTTT

v_gene: TRBV27
d_gene: NA
abundance: NA
j_gene: TRBJ2-3
CDR3aa: CAGSSIAVTGLDTQYF
CDR3nt: TGTGCCGGCAGTTCCATCGCGGTTACGGGGCTAGATACGCAGTATTTT

v_gene: TRBV28
d_gene: NA
abundance: many
j_gene: TRBJ2-7
CDR3aa: CASSSPYEQYF
CDR3nt: TGTGCCAGCAGTTCGCCCTACGAGCAGTACTTC

v_gene: TRBV4-1
d_gene: NA
abundance: many
j_gene: TRBJ1-4
CDR3aa: CASSLTRPTNEKLFF
CDR3nt: TGCGCCAGCAGCCTGACCCGCCCAACTAATGAAAAACTGTTTTTT

v_gene: TRBV30
d_gene: NA
abundance: few
j_gene: TRBJ1-3
CDR3aa: CAWSPTIRGNTIYF
CDR3nt: TGTGCCTGGAGTCCTACGATTCGTGGAAACACCATATATTTT

v_gene: TRBV11-2
d_gene: NA
abundance: few
j_gene: TRBJ2-1
CDR3aa: CASSLDGFEQFF
CDR3nt: TGTGCCAGCAGCCTTGATGGGTTTGAGCAGTTCTTC

v_gene: TRBV29-1
d_gene: NA
abundance: NA
j_gene: TRBJ2-1
CDR3aa: CSVEGIDSFRVAEQFF
CDR3nt: TGCAGCGTTGAAGGGATAGACAGTTTCAGGGTGGCTGAGCAGTTCTTC